These 14 T cell receptor beta chains share one sample of origin, sequenced in a study of T cell changes during pregnancy in multiple sclerosis. TCRdb keeps only in-frame clones here, not all; method: immunoSEQ multiplex PCR. The data hold about 46,000 clones, with 90% to 95% observed a single time. Material: CD8+ T cells from peripheral blood mononuclear cells, obtained in the first trimester of pregnancy. The receptors derive from a female donor with multiple sclerosis, enrolled in a pregnancy study.

The gene calls are TRBV10-3 and TRBJ2-7, with 7 bases that match TRBD1. J was trimmed by 3 bases and V by 0 bases; bases with no gene match: 8. The CDR3 contains 16 residues. CDR1 is ENHRY, CDR2 SYGVKD, per germline. Written as DNA, the CDR3 is TGTGCCATCAGTGAGTCGAATAGAGGGGGCGTCTACGAGCAGTACTTC. This translates into CAISESNRGGVYEQYF.

The chain employs TRBV6-5 and TRBJ2-7; 7 positions agree with TRBD2. The V segment lost 2 bases and the J segment 3 bases; nucleotides outside the gene matches: 7. From germline, CDR1 is MNHEY and CDR2 SVGAGI. This CDR3 contains 15 residues. CDR3 loop: CASSYEKRGLYEQYF. For the CDR3, the DNA is TGTGCCAGCAGTTACGAAAAGCGGGGCCTCTACGAGCAGTACTTC.

The chain is built from TRBV4-1 and TRBJ1-1, with a possible D match to TRBD1 (5 bases). With 0 bases removed from V and 6 bases from J, the gap between germline ends came to 11 bases. Looked up from germline, CDR1 is MGHRA and CDR2 is YSYEKL. The CDR3 spans 14 residues. CDR3 in amino acids: CASSQDQGGPEAFF. DNA for the CDR3: TGCGCCAGCAGCCAAGATCAGGGAGGGCCTGAAGCTTTCTTT.

V and J are TRBV28 and TRBJ1-2; D not resolved. This CDR3 is 14 amino acids long. The germline V gene encodes CDR1 MDHEN and CDR2 SYDVKM. V dropped 6 bases and J dropped 2 bases, with 13 bases sitting between them. The CDR3 DNA is TGTGCCAGCAGCGACCTCGACGGGAACTATGGCTACACCTTC. Its translation is CASSDLDGNYGYTF.

This rearrangement joins TRBV30 to TRBJ1-5; D unclear. CDR3 length: 14 amino acids. Trimming removed 3 bases from V and 1 base from J, with 10 bases in between. The germline V gene encodes CDR1 GTSNPN and CDR2 SVGIG (reference sequence). The CDR3 spells CAWSGDGSNQPQHF. The CDR3 nucleotides are TGTGCCTGGAGCGGCGACGGGAGCAATCAGCCCCAGCATTTT.

The chain uses TRBV10-3 and TRBJ2-7, with 8 bases matching TRBD2. Germline V gives CDR1 ENHRY, CDR2 SYGVKD. The CDR3 contains 15 residues. Trimming removed 2 bases from V and 0 bases from J; junction bases left unmatched: 3. CDR3 in DNA: TGTGCCATCAGTGAGCAGCGGGGGAGCTCCTACGAGCAGTACTTC. Residues: CAISEQRGSSYEQYF.

The CDR3 protein is CASSPRQDQPAYEQYF. The DNA for the CDR3 is TGCGCCAGCAGTCCCCGACAGGATCAACCGGCCTACGAGCAGTACTTC. This chain links TRBV5-1 with TRBJ2-7; a possible D gene is TRBD1 (6 bases). This CDR3 spans 16 amino acids. Per the germline V gene, CDR1 is SGHRS and CDR2 is YFSETQ. V was cut by 5 bases and J by 2 bases, with 20 bases left in between.

The table lists this clone with a few counts. The chain employs TRBV6-5 and TRBJ1-2, with TRBD1 matching 8 bases. The V gene end was trimmed by 6 bases and the J gene end by 7 bases; junction bases not matched to a gene: 4. The CDR3 has 12 amino acids. From germline, CDR1 is MNHEY and CDR2 SVGAGI. The CDR3 here is CASRRTGTGYTF. Here the CDR3 DNA reads TGTGCCAGCAGGCGGACAGGGACTGGCTACACCTTC.

The rearrangement uses TRBV7-6 and TRBJ2-1; D possibly corresponds to TRBD1 (6 bases). Germline CDR1 SGHVS, CDR2 FNYEAQ. The CDR3 sequence is 13 residues long. Trimming took 3 bases from V and 8 from J, leaving 11 bases between them. The chain's CDR3 is CASSFTGMDEQFF. For the CDR3, the DNA is TGTGCCAGCAGCTTCACAGGGATGGATGAGCAGTTCTTC.

The CDR3 DNA follows: TGTGCCAGCAGTTTGGTGGCAGGGGGATTATCCGGGGAGCTGTTTTTT. It is translated as CASSLVAGGLSGELFF. The rearrangement links TRBV28 to TRBJ2-2, with 7 bases that match TRBD1. V lost 3 bases and J lost 6; bases outside the gene matches: 10. CDR3 length: 16 residues. The V gene's germline CDR1 is MDHEN and CDR2 SYDVKM.

The chain is built from TRBV14 and TRBJ1-3; 8 bases align to TRBD1. This CDR3 is 15 amino acids long. Losses at the gene ends were 4 bases for V and 4 bases for J; bases not matched to a gene: 6. From germline, CDR1 is SGHDN and CDR2 FVKESK. The CDR3 here is CASSPFQGAGNTIYF. The CDR3 coding sequence is TGTGCCAGCAGCCCCTTCCAGGGGGCCGGAAACACCATATATTTT.

This chain connects TRBV27 to TRBJ2-7, with 9 bases lining up with TRBD2. The CDR3 has 15 amino acids. Germline V gene data show CDR1 as MNHEY and CDR2 as SMNVEV (reference sequence). J lost 3 bases, V lost 4 bases, and 7 bases had no gene match. This chain's CDR3 is CASSYASGKFYEQYF. The CDR3, as DNA: TGTGCCAGCAGTTACGCTAGCGGGAAATTCTACGAGCAGTACTTC.

The rearrangement joins TRBV10-3 to TRBJ1-2, with D perhaps TRBD1 (6 bases). The CDR3 runs 14 residues. V was cut by 0 bases and J by 6 bases, with 11 bases left in between. The germline V gene encodes CDR1 ENHRY and CDR2 SYGVKD. The chain's CDR3 is CAISESDRRNGYTF. As DNA, the CDR3 is TGTGCCATCAGTGAGTCCGACAGGAGGAATGGCTACACCTTC.

The rearrangement links TRBV7-9 to TRBJ1-1; D uncertain. The germline V gene encodes CDR1 SEHNR and CDR2 FQNEAQ (reference sequence). The V end lost 5 bases, the J end lost 0 bases, and 13 bases lay between the germline ends. This CDR3 is 15 amino acids long. The CDR3 DNA reads TGTGCCAGCAGCCCCAGTCCGGGAATGAACACTGAAGCTTTCTTT. Translating gives CASSPSPGMNTEAFF.